One T cell receptor beta chain is described in this entry. RNA extraction was followed by reverse transcription into cDNA, which acted as the sequencing template. Clones were read by immunoSEQ multiplex PCR, and TCRdb kept only the in-frame ones, dropping some. Of 170,000 or so clones listed, approximately 59% are singletons. There are 14 residues in the CDR3. With 5 bases removed from V and 0 bases from J, the gap between germline ends came to 13 bases. CDR1 is SQVTM, CDR2 ANQGSEA, per germline. The data derive from a study of CD8+ T cells in alopecia areata. Study-level background: Tofacitinib ran for 6 to 18 months before 6 months off drug.

The sequencing here drew on CD4+ T cells sorted from blood, taken at week 0. V usage is TRBV29-1 and J usage is TRBJ2-5, with D possibly matching TRBD1 (6 bases). The sequence was obtained from a human donor with alopecia areata. The CDR3 sequence: CSVTDRTHQETQYF. CDR3 bases: TGCAGCGTTACCGACAGGACCCACCAAGAGACCCAGTACTTC.